The rows below give T cell receptor beta chains drawn from one sample of a study of neurological immune-mediated disorders. From the 5' RACE reads, TCRdb called clonotypes with MiXCR, one entry per CDR3 protein. In the table there are over 45,000 distinct CDR3 sequences, about 25% of which are singletons. The sample consisted of PBMCs. These receptors all come from a woman in her 70s in good health. Both conserved end residues are part of each CDR3. Size values are once, few and many counts, or a class for expanded clones, and some rows have none.

j_call: TRBJ1-2
v_call: TRBV7-2
clone_size: .
cdr3_aa: CASSGTALSNYGYTF

j_call: TRBJ1-5
v_call: TRBV7-2
clone_size: .
cdr3_aa: CASSLDGSNARPQHF

j_call: TRBJ2-1
v_call: TRBV7-2
clone_size: many
cdr3_aa: CASSLAGLSSGQFF

j_call: TRBJ2-7
v_call: TRBV3-1
clone_size: many
cdr3_aa: CASSQFPGPEQYF

j_call: TRBJ2-7
v_call: TRBV4-1
clone_size: many
cdr3_aa: CASSQETALYYEQYF

j_call: TRBJ2-3
v_call: TRBV5-1
clone_size: many
cdr3_aa: CASSLEGDTQYF

j_call: TRBJ2-3
v_call: TRBV12-3/TRBV12-4
clone_size: .
cdr3_aa: CASSFGGTDTHYF

j_call: TRBJ2-7
v_call: TRBV5-4
clone_size: many
cdr3_aa: CASSLGGGESSYEQYF

j_call: TRBJ2-1
v_call: TRBV7-2
clone_size: many
cdr3_aa: CASSLGSGLLTTDEQFF

j_call: TRBJ1-1
v_call: TRBV20-1
clone_size: many
cdr3_aa: CSARENTEAFF

j_call: TRBJ2-1
v_call: TRBV12-3/TRBV12-4
clone_size: .
cdr3_aa: CASSLWVGSSYNEQFF

j_call: TRBJ2-7
v_call: TRBV7-2
clone_size: medium-sized
cdr3_aa: CASSRGTGGEQYF

j_call: TRBJ2-7
v_call: TRBV12-3/TRBV12-4
clone_size: many
cdr3_aa: CASRKGLAASYEQYF

j_call: TRBJ2-2
v_call: TRBV5-5
clone_size: many
cdr3_aa: CASSLGAVWTGELFF

j_call: TRBJ1-1
v_call: TRBV19
clone_size: few
cdr3_aa: CASSKVGPAGATEAFF

j_call: TRBJ2-1
v_call: TRBV12-3/TRBV12-4
clone_size: many
cdr3_aa: CASSLGLAGGASEEQFF

j_call: TRBJ2-3
v_call: TRBV4-3
clone_size: few
cdr3_aa: CASSQDSGTDTQYF

j_call: TRBJ2-7
v_call: TRBV12-3/TRBV12-4
clone_size: many
cdr3_aa: CASSLSLGLADSYEQYF

j_call: TRBJ2-3
v_call: TRBV20-1
clone_size: many
cdr3_aa: CSASRTASTDTQYF

j_call: TRBJ2-2
v_call: TRBV5-1
clone_size: many
cdr3_aa: CASSLQGKSSGVNTGELFF

j_call: TRBJ2-7
v_call: TRBV5-1
clone_size: many
cdr3_aa: CASSSRPQVRLGEQYF